Presented here are 24 T cell receptor beta chains from one specimen sequenced in a study of cytomegalovirus exposure and HLA in healthy donors. Sequenced by immunoSEQ multiplex PCR; TCRdb stores in-frame clones only, minus some. The sample has 110,000 or so clones, approximately 85% seen once. Sequences were obtained from PBMCs. Every receptor here comes from a man between 18 and 35 years old in good health and CMV-seronegative.

V gene TRBV25-1 combines with J gene TRBJ1-4; perhaps TRBD1 as D (5 bases). The CDR3 contains 17 residues. Trimming stripped 3 bases from V and 0 bases from J, with 14 bases between. The V gene's germline CDR1 is MGHDK and CDR2 SYGVNS. In DNA, the CDR3 is TGTGCCAGCAGTGATCCAGCTCGGGGGGCAACTAATGAAAAACTGTTTTTT. Translating it yields CASSDPARGATNEKLFF.

This clone was picked up a small number of times. The chain couples TRBV5-1 to TRBJ1-1, with D uncertain. The germline V and J ends were trimmed by 5 bases and 1 base, with 9 bases remaining between them. Per germline, CDR1 SGHRS and CDR2 YFSETQ. The CDR3 runs to 13 residues. CDR3 protein: CASRTKPNTEAFF. As DNA, the CDR3 is TGCGCCAGCAGGACAAAGCCGAACACTGAAGCTTTCTTT.

This clone appeared once. The chain joins TRBV18 to TRBJ1-1, with D possibly matching TRBD1 (6 bases). Per germline, CDR1 KGHSH and CDR2 LQKENI. V lost 6 bases, J lost 2 bases, and 19 bases lay in between. The CDR3 spans 16 residues. In DNA, the CDR3 is TGTGCCAGCTCGTCCAGGGGCTTGGGTCTAAACACTGAAGCTTTCTTT. Translated, it gives CASSSRGLGLNTEAFF.

The CDR3 sequence is CASSPKSGTSAPSGANVLTF. Written as DNA, the CDR3 is TGTGCCAGCTCACCAAAAAGTGGGACATCCGCACCATCTGGGGCCAACGTCCTGACTTTC. The chain uses TRBV18 and TRBJ2-6; D is possibly TRBD1 (6 bases). The CDR3 runs to 20 residues. Germline assignment: CDR1 KGHSH and CDR2 LQKENI. The V end lost 2 bases, the J end lost 1 base, and 21 bases lay between the germline ends.

This clone was seen a single time. The chain has TRBV5-1 and TRBJ2-3; 7 bases align to TRBD2. The trim removed 4 bases at V and 1 base at J, leaving 6 bases unmatched. CDR1 SGHRS and CDR2 YFSETQ come from the germline V gene. The length of the CDR3 is 15 residues. The CDR3 protein is CASSQGGGRTDTQYF. Written as DNA, the CDR3 is TGCGCCAGCAGCCAGGGCGGGGGACGCACAGATACGCAGTATTTT.

The chain joins TRBV18 to TRBJ1-1; 7 positions agree with TRBD1. The CDR3 covers 15 residues. Looked up from germline, CDR1 is KGHSH and CDR2 is LQKENI. V lost 1 base, J lost 4 bases, and 6 bases stayed unmatched. CDR3 protein: CASSPQSAGGTEAFF. The CDR3, as DNA: TGTGCCAGCTCACCACAGAGTGCAGGGGGCACTGAAGCTTTCTTT.

The rearrangement joins TRBV19 to TRBJ2-7; D is possibly TRBD1 (6 bases). There are 14 residues in the CDR3. The V end lost 1 base, the J end lost 1 base, and 8 bases lay between the germline ends. The germline V gene has CDR1 LNHDA and CDR2 SQIVND (reference sequence). The CDR3 bases are TGTGCCAGTAGTATAGTCGGACAGTCCTACGAGCAGTACTTC. Translating gives CASSIVGQSYEQYF.

V and J are TRBV19 and TRBJ2-1; TRBD1 matches at 7 bases. The CDR3 covers 16 residues. Germline V gene data show CDR1 as LNHDA and CDR2 as SQIVND (reference sequence). The V and J ends lost 5 bases and 6 bases, in that order; junction bases with no gene match: 13. CDR3 residues: CASSGRTGVVTNEQFF. The CDR3 DNA is TGTGCCAGTAGTGGTCGGACAGGTGTTGTGACCAATGAGCAGTTCTTC.

This chain's CDR3 is CASSWREGPYNEQFF. The CDR3 bases are TGTGCCAGCAGCTGGCGGGAGGGCCCCTACAATGAGCAGTTCTTC. This chain uses TRBV7-8 with TRBJ2-1; 9 positions match TRBD2. This CDR3 is built from 15 residues. The V gene's germline CDR1 is SGHVS and CDR2 FQNEAQ. The ends lost 4 bases at V and 2 bases at J; junction bases unmatched: 3.

J is TRBJ1-3 and V is TRBV30; 7 bases align to TRBD1. The V gene end was trimmed by 1 base and the J gene end by 0 bases; junction bases not matched to a gene: 9. Looked up from germline, CDR1 is GTSNPN and CDR2 is SVGIG (reference sequence). This CDR3 is 17 amino acids long. The CDR3 sequence: CAWSAIQGVGSGNTIYF. CDR3 in DNA: TGTGCCTGGAGTGCTATTCAGGGGGTCGGCTCTGGAAACACCATATATTTT.

This clone came up a few times. The chain recombines TRBV7-9 with TRBJ2-1, with D maybe TRBD2 (6 bases). Germline-derived CDR1 and CDR2 are SEHNR and FQNEAQ (reference sequence). V shed 1 base and J shed 0 bases, with 7 bases lying between them. There are 15 residues in the CDR3. The CDR3 protein is CASSLVADSYNEQFF. CDR3 in DNA: TGTGCCAGCAGCTTAGTAGCGGACTCCTACAATGAGCAGTTCTTC.

This clone was found a few times. The chain recombines TRBV30 with TRBJ1-1; D call uncertain. The CDR3 spans 15 residues. Germline V gene data show CDR1 as GTSNPN and CDR2 as SVGIG (reference sequence). V was shortened by 2 bases and J by 1 base, with 14 bases between the two germline ends. The CDR3 nucleotides are TGTGCCTGGAGTATCGGGGTCGCGGGGAACACTGAAGCTTTCTTT. It translates to CAWSIGVAGNTEAFF.

In nucleotides, the CDR3 is TGTGCCAGCAGCTCTAGTACTAGCGGGAGTGACGAGCAGTACTTC. Its protein product is CASSSSTSGSDEQYF. The chain employs TRBV13 and TRBJ2-7, with TRBD2 matching 11 bases. This CDR3 contains 15 residues. Losses at the gene ends were 4 bases for V and 5 bases for J; bases not matched to a gene: 7. Germline CDR1 PRHDT, CDR2 FYEKMQ (reference sequence).

This clone was picked up one time. V and J are TRBV6-6 and TRBJ1-4; a weak D match, TRBD1 (5 bases). CDR1 and CDR2 (germline): MNHNY, SVGAGI (reference sequence). With 4 bases removed from V and 8 bases from J, the gap between germline ends came to 8 bases. The CDR3 runs to 12 residues. Here the CDR3 reads CASSWGSEKLFF. The CDR3 nucleotides read TGTGCCAGCAGTTGGGGCAGCGAAAAACTGTTTTTT.

CDR3 sequence: CASSVDFTGITEAFF. The CDR3 DNA sequence: TGTGCCAGCAGCGTAGATTTTACAGGGATCACTGAAGCTTTCTTT. This chain uses TRBV5-5 with TRBJ1-1; the D gene is possibly TRBD1 (6 bases). The germline V and J ends were trimmed by 4 bases and 4 bases, with 17 bases remaining between them. There are 15 residues in the CDR3. The germline V gene has CDR1 SGHKS and CDR2 YYEKEE (reference sequence).

The V call is TRBV5-1, the J call TRBJ1-1, with D possibly being TRBD1 (5 bases). V was trimmed by 1 base and J by 0 bases, leaving 7 bases between them. From germline, CDR1 is SGHRS and CDR2 YFSETQ. The CDR3 runs to 14 residues. The CDR3 DNA is TGCGCCAGCAGCTTGAACAGGCTGAACACTGAAGCTTTCTTT. Protein: CASSLNRLNTEAFF.

V usage is TRBV5-1 and J usage is TRBJ2-7, with TRBD1 matching over 8 bases. Germline CDR1 and CDR2: SGHRS and YFSETQ. Trimming took 0 bases from V and 2 from J; bases not matched to a gene: 7. CDR3 length equals 16 residues. The CDR3 spells CASSLAETGDPYEQYF. The CDR3 nucleotides are TGCGCCAGCAGCTTGGCCGAGACAGGGGATCCCTACGAGCAGTACTTC.

CDR3 nucleotides: TGCGCCACCACCGGACAGGGTGTGGCACCCCTCCACTTT. Encoded protein: CATTGQGVAPLHF. The chain uses TRBV10-2 and TRBJ1-6; 8 nucleotides line up with TRBD1. The germline gives CDR1 WSHSY, CDR2 SAAADI. This CDR3 has 13 amino acids. The J segment lost 11 bases and the V segment lost 10 bases, leaving 10 bases of the junction unmatched.

This clone was seen once. The chain combines TRBV4-2 with TRBJ2-7; possibly TRBD2 for D (6 bases). Germline V gene lookup returns CDR1 LGHNA and CDR2 YNFKEQ. This CDR3 is 13 amino acids long. Trimming took off 0 bases at V and 4 bases at J, with 7 bases between the two ends. The CDR3 spells CASSQEAGYEQYF. CDR3 DNA: TGTGCCAGCAGCCAAGAGGCGGGATACGAGCAGTACTTC.

CDR3 sequence: CAISTGGANYGYTF. CDR3 nucleotides: TGTGCCATCAGCACAGGGGGGGCTAACTATGGCTACACCTTC. The chain carries TRBV10-3 and TRBJ1-2, with 8 bases matching TRBD1. The CDR3 extends over 14 amino acids. Losses at the gene ends were 6 bases for V and 0 bases for J; bases not matched to a gene: 3. Germline-derived CDR1 and CDR2 are ENHRY and SYGVKD.

The chain uses TRBV5-1 and TRBJ2-5, with D perhaps matching TRBD1 (6 bases). CDR1 and CDR2 from the germline V gene are SGHRS and YFSETQ. Trimming pared 4 bases from V and 7 bases from J, leaving 17 bases between. This CDR3 is built from 14 residues. The CDR3 spells CASSPPGHVLTQYF. In DNA form, the CDR3 reads TGCGCCAGCAGCCCGCCGGGACATGTCCTGACCCAGTACTTC.

The J gene is TRBJ2-2, the V gene TRBV2; no clear D gene. CDR1 SNHLY and CDR2 FYNNEI come from the germline V gene. The CDR3 is 15 residues long. V was shortened by 5 bases and J by 2 bases, with 12 bases between the two germline ends. CDR3: CASSLSSTNTGELFF. CDR3 coding DNA: TGTGCCAGCAGTCTATCGAGCACCAACACCGGGGAGCTGTTTTTT.

The rearrangement uses TRBV7-9 and TRBJ1-3; D is undetermined. Germline V gene sequence: CDR1 SEHNR, CDR2 FQNEAQ (reference sequence). V gave up 1 base and J gave up 5 bases, with 3 bases separating them. This CDR3 region has 12 residues. CDR3 nucleotide sequence: TGTGCCAGCAGCTTAGATAGAAACACCATATATTTT. Protein product: CASSLDRNTIYF. Full variable domain (remainder filled in from reference TRBV7-9 and TRBJ1-3): DTGVSQNPRHKITKRGQNVTFRCDPISEHNRLYWYRQTLGQGPEFLTYFQNEAQLEKSRLLSDRFSAERPKGSFSTLEIQRTEQGDSAMYLCASSLDRNTIYFGEGSWLTVV.

V gene TRBV7-9 combines with J gene TRBJ1-5, with 8 bases identical to TRBD1. J gave up 0 bases and V 6 bases, and 10 bases lay outside the gene matches. Germline V gives CDR1 SEHNR, CDR2 FQNEAQ (reference sequence). This CDR3 comprises 17 residues. The CDR3, as DNA: TGTGCCAGCAGTTACGGGACAGGAGTTTATAGCAATCAGCCCCAGCATTTT. Amino acids: CASSYGTGVYSNQPQHF.